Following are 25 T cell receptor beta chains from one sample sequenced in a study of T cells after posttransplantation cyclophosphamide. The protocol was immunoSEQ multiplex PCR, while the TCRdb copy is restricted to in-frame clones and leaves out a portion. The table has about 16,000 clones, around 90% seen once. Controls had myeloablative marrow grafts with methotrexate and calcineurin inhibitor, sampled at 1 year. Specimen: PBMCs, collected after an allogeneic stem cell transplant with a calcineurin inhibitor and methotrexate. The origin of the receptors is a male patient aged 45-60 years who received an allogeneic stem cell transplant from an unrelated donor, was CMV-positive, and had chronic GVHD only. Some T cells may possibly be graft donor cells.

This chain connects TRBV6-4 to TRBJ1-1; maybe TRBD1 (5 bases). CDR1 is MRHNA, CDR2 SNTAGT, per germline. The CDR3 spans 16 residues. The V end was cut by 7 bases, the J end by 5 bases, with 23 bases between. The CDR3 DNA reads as TGTGCCAGCACCACCGGGGGGTTGGGGGTGAGTACTGAAGCTTTCTTT. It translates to CASTTGGLGVSTEAFF.

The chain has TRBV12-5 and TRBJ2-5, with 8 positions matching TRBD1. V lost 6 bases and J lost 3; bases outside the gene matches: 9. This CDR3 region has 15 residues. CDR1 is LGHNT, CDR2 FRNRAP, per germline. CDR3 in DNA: TGTGCTAGTGGGACATCGGGACAGGAAAAAGAGACCCAGTACTTC. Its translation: CASGTSGQEKETQYF.

CDR3 bases: TGTGCCAGCAGCGTGGGGACAGGGGAACGGGCTAATGAAAAACTGTTTTTT. Protein: CASSVGTGERANEKLFF. The chain is built from TRBV9 and TRBJ1-4; TRBD1 agrees at 10 bases. The CDR3 sequence is 17 residues long. Trimming took 2 bases from V and 3 from J; bases not matched to a gene: 7. Germline V gene lookup returns CDR1 SGDLS and CDR2 YYNGEE.

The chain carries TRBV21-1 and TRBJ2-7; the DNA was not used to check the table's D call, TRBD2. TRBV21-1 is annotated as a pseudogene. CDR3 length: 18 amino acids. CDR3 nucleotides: TGTGCCAGCAGCAAAGCTGAGCGGGAGCTAAACCGGGTCTACGAGCAGTACTTC. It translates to CASSKAERELNRVYEQYF.

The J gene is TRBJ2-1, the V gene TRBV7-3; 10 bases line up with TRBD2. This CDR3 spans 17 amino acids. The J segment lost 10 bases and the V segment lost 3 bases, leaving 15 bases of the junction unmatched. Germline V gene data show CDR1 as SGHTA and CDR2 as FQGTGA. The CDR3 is CASSFDEAGGPPGEQFF. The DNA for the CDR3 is TGTGCCAGCAGCTTCGATGAAGCGGGGGGGCCGCCCGGAGAGCAGTTCTTC.

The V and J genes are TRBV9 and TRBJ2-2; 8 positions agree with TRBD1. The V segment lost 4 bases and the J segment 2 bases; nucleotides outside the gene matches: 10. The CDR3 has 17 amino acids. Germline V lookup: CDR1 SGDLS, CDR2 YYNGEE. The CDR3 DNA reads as TGTGCCAGCAGCCATCCAGGACAGGGACCTAACACCGGGGAGCTGTTTTTT. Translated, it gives CASSHPGQGPNTGELFF.

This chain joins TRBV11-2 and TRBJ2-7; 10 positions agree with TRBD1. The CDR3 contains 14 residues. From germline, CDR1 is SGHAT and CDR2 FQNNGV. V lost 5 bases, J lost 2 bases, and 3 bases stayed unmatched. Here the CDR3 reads CASSRQGAAYEQYF. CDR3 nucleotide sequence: TGTGCCAGCAGCCGACAGGGGGCTGCCTACGAGCAGTACTTC.

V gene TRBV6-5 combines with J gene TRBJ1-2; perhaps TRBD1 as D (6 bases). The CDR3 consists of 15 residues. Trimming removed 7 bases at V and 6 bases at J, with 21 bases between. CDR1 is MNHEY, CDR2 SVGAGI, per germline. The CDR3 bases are TGTGCCAGCACCCGGGTGGTGGGGGCCTTGAATGGCTACACCTTC. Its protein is CASTRVVGALNGYTF.

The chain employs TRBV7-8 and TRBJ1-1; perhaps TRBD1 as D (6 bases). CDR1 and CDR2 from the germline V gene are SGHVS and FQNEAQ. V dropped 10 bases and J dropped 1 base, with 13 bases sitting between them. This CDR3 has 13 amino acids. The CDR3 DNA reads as TGTGCCACCCTGGGACAACAGAACACTGAAGCTTTCTTT. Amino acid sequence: CATLGQQNTEAFF.

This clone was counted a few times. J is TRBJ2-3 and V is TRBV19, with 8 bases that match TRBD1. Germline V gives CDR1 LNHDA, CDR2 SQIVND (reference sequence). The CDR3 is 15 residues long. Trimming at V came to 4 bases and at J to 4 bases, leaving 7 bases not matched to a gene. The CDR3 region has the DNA TGTGCCAGTAGTAACTTAGGACAGGGCGCAGATACGCAGTATTTT. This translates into CASSNLGQGADTQYF.

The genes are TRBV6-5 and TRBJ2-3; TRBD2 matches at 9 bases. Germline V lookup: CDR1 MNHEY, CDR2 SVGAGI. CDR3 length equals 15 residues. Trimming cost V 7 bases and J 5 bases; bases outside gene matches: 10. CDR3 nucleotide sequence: TGTGCCAGCAAGGGCGGGGGGGCCGAAAGAGATACGCAGTATTTT. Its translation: CASKGGGAERDTQYF.

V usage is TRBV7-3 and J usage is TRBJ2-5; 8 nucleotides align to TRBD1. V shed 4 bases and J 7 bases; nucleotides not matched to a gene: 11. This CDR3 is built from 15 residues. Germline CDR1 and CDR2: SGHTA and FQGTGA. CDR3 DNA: TGTGCCAGCAGCTCTACAGGGGGTTCTTCCGGGACCCAGTACTTC. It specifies CASSSTGGSSGTQYF. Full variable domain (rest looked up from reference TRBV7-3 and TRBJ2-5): GAGVSQTPSNKVTEKGKYVELRCDPISGHTALYWYRQSLGQGPEFLIYFQGTGAADDSGLPNDRFFAVRPEGSVSTLKIQRTERGDSAVYLCASSSTGGSSGTQYFGPGTRLLVL.

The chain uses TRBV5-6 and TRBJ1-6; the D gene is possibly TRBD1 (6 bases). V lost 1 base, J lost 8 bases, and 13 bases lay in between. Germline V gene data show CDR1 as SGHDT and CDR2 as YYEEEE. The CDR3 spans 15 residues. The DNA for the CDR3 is TGTGCCAGCAGCTTGTACAGGGACGAGTATTCACCCCTCCACTTT. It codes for CASSLYRDEYSPLHF.

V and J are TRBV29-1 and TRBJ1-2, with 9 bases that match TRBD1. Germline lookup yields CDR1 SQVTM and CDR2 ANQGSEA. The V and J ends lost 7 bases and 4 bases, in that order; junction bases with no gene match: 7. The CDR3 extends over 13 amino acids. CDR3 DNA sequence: TGCAGCGGAAGACAGGGGGGATCCTATGGCTACACCTTC. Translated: CSGRQGGSYGYTF.

CDR3 in amino acids: CATSRDLAYEQYF. The CDR3 nucleotides read TGTGCCACCAGCAGAGATTTGGCTTACGAGCAGTACTTC. The V gene is TRBV15, the J gene TRBJ2-7; no clear D. The CDR3 is 13 amino acids. In germline, CDR1 is LNHNV, CDR2 YYDKDF (reference sequence). V was trimmed by 0 bases and J by 4 bases, leaving 7 bases between them.

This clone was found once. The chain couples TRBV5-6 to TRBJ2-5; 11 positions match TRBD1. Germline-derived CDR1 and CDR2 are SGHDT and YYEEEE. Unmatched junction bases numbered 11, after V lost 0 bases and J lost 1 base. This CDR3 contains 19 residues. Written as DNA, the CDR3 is TGTGCCAGCAGCTTGGCCAGGACAGGGGGCGTTGGGGGCCAAGAGACCCAGTACTTC. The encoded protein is CASSLARTGGVGGQETQYF.

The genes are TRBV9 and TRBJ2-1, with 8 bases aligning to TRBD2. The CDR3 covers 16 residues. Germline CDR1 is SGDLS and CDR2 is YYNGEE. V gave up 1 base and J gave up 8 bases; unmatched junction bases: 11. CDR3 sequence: CASSVSMEREIDEQFF. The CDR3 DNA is TGTGCCAGCAGCGTATCTATGGAGCGGGAGATCGATGAGCAGTTCTTC.

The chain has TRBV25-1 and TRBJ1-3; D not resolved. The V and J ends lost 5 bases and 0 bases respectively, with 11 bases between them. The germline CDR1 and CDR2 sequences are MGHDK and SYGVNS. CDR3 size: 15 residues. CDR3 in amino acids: CASSSVLTSGNTIYF. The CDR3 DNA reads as TGTGCCAGCAGTTCCGTCCTAACCTCTGGAAACACCATATATTTT.

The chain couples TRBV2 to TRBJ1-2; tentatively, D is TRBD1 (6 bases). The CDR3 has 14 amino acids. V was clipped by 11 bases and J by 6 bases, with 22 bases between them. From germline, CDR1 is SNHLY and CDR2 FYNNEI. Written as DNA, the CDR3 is TGTGCCGGCCGCAGGGGTGGTAGCTTTAATGGCTACACCTTC. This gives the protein CAGRRGGSFNGYTF.

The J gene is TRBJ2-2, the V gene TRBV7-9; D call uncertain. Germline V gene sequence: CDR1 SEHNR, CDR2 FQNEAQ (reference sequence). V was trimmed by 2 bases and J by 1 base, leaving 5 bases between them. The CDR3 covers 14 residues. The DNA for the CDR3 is TGTGCCAGCAGCTTATCCCTGAACACCGGGGAGCTGTTTTTT. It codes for CASSLSLNTGELFF.

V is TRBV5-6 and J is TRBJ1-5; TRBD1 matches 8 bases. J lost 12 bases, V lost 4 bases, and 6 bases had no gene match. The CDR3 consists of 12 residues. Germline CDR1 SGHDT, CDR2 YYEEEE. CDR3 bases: TGTGCCAGCAGCACGCCAGGGGGCCTCCAGCATTTT. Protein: CASSTPGGLQHF.

The chain's CDR3 is CASSFSGSGYNEQFF. The CDR3 coding sequence is TGTGCCAGCAGCTTTAGCGGGAGTGGCTACAATGAGCAGTTCTTC. The rearrangement links TRBV11-2 to TRBJ2-1; the match to TRBD2 covers 9 bases. The CDR3 consists of 15 residues. J was trimmed by 3 bases and V by 3 bases; bases with no gene match: 3. Per germline, CDR1 SGHAT and CDR2 FQNNGV.

The CDR3 DNA follows: TGTGCCAGCAGTTTTAGGGACAGGGACCCCGATACGCAGTATTTT. This sequence encodes CASSFRDRDPDTQYF. This chain uses TRBV28 with TRBJ2-3; TRBD1 agrees at 9 bases. The V and J ends lost 3 bases and 6 bases, in that order; junction bases with no gene match: 7. Germline CDR1 is MDHEN and CDR2 is SYDVKM. CDR3 length equals 15 residues. Based on the CDR3 plus reference TRBV28 and TRBJ2-3, the full variable domain is DVKVTQSSRYLVKRTGEKVFLECVQDMDHENMFWYRQDPGLGLRLIYFSYDVKMKEKGDIPEGYSVSREKKERFSLILESASTNQTSMYLCASSFRDRDPDTQYFGPGTRLTVL.

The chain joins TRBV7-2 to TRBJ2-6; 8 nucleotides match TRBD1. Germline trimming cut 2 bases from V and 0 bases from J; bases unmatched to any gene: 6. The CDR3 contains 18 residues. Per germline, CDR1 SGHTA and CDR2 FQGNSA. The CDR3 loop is CASSLRGQAYSGANVLTF. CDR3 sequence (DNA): TGTGCCAGCAGCTTAAGGGGACAGGCCTACTCTGGGGCCAACGTCCTGACTTTC.

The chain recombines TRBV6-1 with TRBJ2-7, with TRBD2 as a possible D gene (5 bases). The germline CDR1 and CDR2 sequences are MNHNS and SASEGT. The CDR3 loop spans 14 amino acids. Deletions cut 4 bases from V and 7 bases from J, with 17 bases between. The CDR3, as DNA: TGTGCCAGCAGTGGGGGAGCAGTTCCCCTGGAGCAGTACTTC. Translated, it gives CASSGGAVPLEQYF.